This passage covers 30 T cell receptor beta chains from one sample sequenced in a study of shared clonotypes between healthy human individuals. Naive CD8 isolation took CD45RO-negative cells positively selected for CCR7 and excluded terminally differentiated effector memory CD45RA+ cells. Sequencing used immunoSEQ multiplex PCR; TCRdb keeps in-frame clones, though not all of them. The table records some 2.1 million clones, around 93% of them present only once. The specimen sequenced was naive CD8+ T cells from PBMCs. Every receptor here comes from a man aged 18 to 29 in good health. Some clones in this sample may be carry-over from other donors' samples.

The genes are TRBV19 and TRBJ2-7; 7 bases are shared with TRBD1. This CDR3 is 15 amino acids long. Germline CDR1 LNHDA, CDR2 SQIVND (reference sequence). The junction had 10 bases not matched to a gene; V was cut back by 5 bases and J by 3 bases. This chain's CDR3 is CASSVFGQEDYEQYF. The CDR3 DNA reads TGTGCCAGTAGTGTGTTTGGACAGGAGGACTACGAGCAGTACTTC.

The chain has TRBV6-1 and TRBJ1-4, with 7 positions matching TRBD1. The CDR3 has 13 residues. Trimming took 8 bases from V and 8 from J; bases not matched to a gene: 8. The germline CDR1 and CDR2 sequences are MNHNS and SASEGT. The CDR3 coding sequence is TGTGCCAGCGTTACACCGACAGGGGAAAAACTGTTTTTT. It is translated as CASVTPTGEKLFF.

The chain uses TRBV11-2 and TRBJ2-7; 8 bases line up with TRBD2. From germline, CDR1 is SGHAT and CDR2 FQNNGV. The CDR3 has 16 residues. J gave up 5 bases and V 2 bases, and 11 bases lay outside the gene matches. This CDR3 reads CASSLWVAGGTHEQYF. CDR3 bases: TGTGCCAGCAGCTTATGGGTGGCGGGAGGAACCCACGAGCAGTACTTC.

V is TRBV18 and J is TRBJ2-3; 7 bases align to TRBD1. V gave up 3 bases and J gave up 0 bases; unmatched junction bases: 12. Germline lookup yields CDR1 KGHSH and CDR2 LQKENI. The CDR3 spans 18 residues. The chain's CDR3 is CASSPLLWTGTSTDTQYF. CDR3 nucleotide sequence: TGTGCCAGCTCACCCCTCCTTTGGACAGGCACAAGCACAGATACGCAGTATTTT.

The gene calls are TRBV6-1 and TRBJ1-1; weak D call: TRBD1 (6 bases). The V and J ends lost 0 bases and 5 bases respectively, with 13 bases between them. The CDR3 sequence is 15 residues long. The V gene's germline CDR1 is MNHNS and CDR2 SASEGT. The CDR3 region is CASSEAWRGATEAFF. In DNA, the CDR3 is TGTGCCAGCAGTGAAGCTTGGCGGGGGGCGACTGAAGCTTTCTTT.

J is TRBJ1-1 and V is TRBV4-1, with D tentatively TRBD1 (6 bases). Trimming removed 1 base from V and 4 bases from J, with 16 bases in between. Germline CDR1 reads MGHRA; CDR2 reads YSYEKL. CDR3 length equals 16 residues. The CDR3 here is CASSQGGASLITEAFF. Here the CDR3 DNA reads TGCGCCAGCAGCCAAGGGGGGGCCTCGTTGATCACTGAAGCTTTCTTT.

V is TRBV28 and J is TRBJ1-3; D gene uncertain. Germline V CDR1 and CDR2: MDHEN, SYDVKM. V was cut by 5 bases and J by 4 bases, with 15 bases left in between. CDR3 length: 15 residues. The CDR3 here is CASSPPSGWGNTIYF. CDR3 DNA: TGTGCCAGCAGTCCGCCCTCGGGGTGGGGAAACACCATATATTTT. Using reference TRBV28 and TRBJ1-3 for the parts outside the CDR3, the full variable domain is DVKVTQSSRYLVKRTGEKVFLECVQDMDHENMFWYRQDPGLGLRLIYFSYDVKMKEKGDIPEGYSVSREKKERFSLILESASTNQTSMYLCASSPPSGWGNTIYFGEGSWLTVV.

This clone was seen once. The genes are TRBV29-1 and TRBJ2-3; the D gene is possibly TRBD2 (5 bases). The germline V gene encodes CDR1 SQVTM and CDR2 ANQGSEA. The germline V and J ends were trimmed by 4 bases and 6 bases, with 17 bases remaining between them. CDR3 length: 14 residues. CDR3 region: CSVVSGLRADTQYF. For the CDR3, the DNA is TGCAGCGTTGTCTCAGGACTCCGCGCTGATACGCAGTATTTT.

The chain combines TRBV11-2 with TRBJ1-2, with D perhaps matching TRBD1 (5 bases). Germline loops: CDR1 SGHAT, CDR2 FQNNGV. Trimming took off 1 base at V and 4 bases at J, with 10 bases between the two ends. The CDR3 spans 14 residues. The CDR3 reads CASSLGGSTYGYTF. The CDR3 nucleotides are TGTGCCAGCAGCTTAGGGGGGTCAACCTATGGCTACACCTTC.

CDR3 sequence (DNA): TGCGCCAGCAGCCTCTACCTCGCCGGGACAGGGGAACGAGGCTACACCTTC. It encodes CASSLYLAGTGERGYTF. The chain recombines TRBV4-1 with TRBJ1-2; 10 positions agree with TRBD1. Germline V CDR1 and CDR2: MGHRA, YSYEKL. J gave up 8 bases and V 4 bases, and 16 bases lay outside the gene matches. The CDR3 has 17 amino acids.

The chain employs TRBV14 and TRBJ2-3, with TRBD1 matching over 7 bases. Losses at the gene ends were 6 bases for V and 3 bases for J; bases not matched to a gene: 12. The CDR3 contains 16 residues. CDR1 is SGHDN and CDR2 is FVKESK in the germline V gene. Written as DNA, the CDR3 is TGTGCCAGCAGGGGAGATGACAGGGAAAGGACAGATACGCAGTATTTT. This codes for CASRGDDRERTDTQYF.

The chain employs TRBV15 and TRBJ1-4, with 12 bases fitting TRBD1. V trimming: 0 bases; J trimming: 2 bases; junction bases outside the gene matches: 4. Germline V lookup: CDR1 LNHNV, CDR2 YYDKDF (reference sequence). The CDR3 extends over 18 amino acids. The CDR3 reads CATSRDRDRGPTNEKLFF. CDR3 nucleotides: TGTGCCACCAGCAGAGACAGGGACAGGGGGCCGACTAATGAAAAACTGTTTTTT.

The chain joins TRBV13 to TRBJ2-5; D assignment may be TRBD1 or TRBD2 (5 bases each). The V gene's germline CDR1 is PRHDT and CDR2 FYEKMQ (reference sequence). CDR3 length: 13 residues. V gave up 2 bases and J gave up 5 bases, with 9 bases separating them. The CDR3 region is CASSLSREETQYF. The CDR3 nucleotides read TGTGCCAGCAGCTTATCCAGGGAGGAGACCCAGTACTTC.

The rearrangement uses TRBV5-3 and TRBJ1-2; TRBD1 is a possible D gene (5 bases). TRBV5-3 counts as an open reading frame of uncertain function. There are 15 residues in the CDR3. The V and J ends lost 0 bases and 8 bases respectively, with 17 bases between them. The CDR3 DNA reads as TGTGCCAGAAGCTTGGCCTTCGGACACCCCCTAGGCTACACCTTC. Amino acids: CARSLAFGHPLGYTF.

This chain joins TRBV6-1 and TRBJ2-1; a possible D gene is TRBD1 (5 bases). The CDR3 is 14 residues long. V lost 6 bases to trimming and J lost 9 bases, with 18 bases between them. From germline, CDR1 is MNHNS and CDR2 SASEGT. CDR3 sequence reads: CASSDRTTPREQFF. CDR3 nucleotides: TGTGCCAGCAGCGACCGGACAACCCCCCGTGAGCAGTTCTTC.

This chain connects TRBV9 to TRBJ2-3; perhaps TRBD2 as D (6 bases). Germline CDR1 is SGDLS and CDR2 is YYNGEE. This CDR3 has 16 residues. V lost 4 bases and J lost 1, with 16 bases in between. This CDR3 reads CASSTWGVRGTDTQYF. CDR3 in DNA: TGTGCCAGCAGCACGTGGGGGGTACGGGGCACAGATACGCAGTATTTT.

J is TRBJ2-5 and V is TRBV11-2; D is undetermined. Germline assignment: CDR1 SGHAT and CDR2 FQNNGV. The CDR3 is 16 residues long. Trimming took 1 base from V and 0 from J, leaving 12 bases between them. This CDR3 reads CASSLGSLTYQETQYF. DNA for the CDR3: TGTGCCAGCAGCTTAGGGTCCCTGACGTACCAAGAGACCCAGTACTTC.

This sequence joins TRBV7-9 and TRBJ1-4, with TRBD1 as a possible D gene (5 bases). The CDR3 totals 17 residues. Germline V gene sequence: CDR1 SEHNR, CDR2 FQNEAQ (reference sequence). Trimming cost V 5 bases and J 0 bases, with 16 bases left between them. CDR3 region: CASSPGTDNPTNEKLFF. In nucleotides, the CDR3 is TGTGCCAGCAGCCCCGGGACGGATAACCCAACTAATGAAAAACTGTTTTTT.

This clone was found once. This chain links TRBV7-2 with TRBJ2-1; 11 positions match TRBD2. After removal of 5 bases from V and 8 bases from J, the junction contained 14 bases not matched to a gene. This CDR3 comprises 17 residues. Germline-derived CDR1 and CDR2 are SGHTA and FQGNSA. Here the CDR3 reads CASSPRPGLAGHHEQFF. The DNA for the CDR3 is TGTGCCAGCAGCCCCAGACCCGGACTAGCGGGTCACCATGAGCAGTTCTTC.

The gene calls are TRBV10-2 and TRBJ1-1; TRBD1 matches 7 bases. Germline assignment: CDR1 WSHSY and CDR2 SAAADI. With 5 bases clipped from V and 4 bases from J, the junction kept 1 base outside the gene matches. The CDR3 spans 12 residues. This CDR3 is CASSTGATEAFF. The CDR3 DNA is TGCGCCAGCAGTACAGGGGCCACTGAAGCTTTCTTT.

This clone appeared once. The sample holds other DNA sequences that translate to the same CDR3. The CDR3 loop is CASSLSGGPYEQYF. CDR3 sequence (DNA): TGTGCCAGCAGCTTATCGGGGGGCCCCTACGAGCAGTACTTC. The chain uses TRBV11-2 and TRBJ2-7; D perhaps matches TRBD2 (7 bases). This CDR3 comprises 14 residues. V was trimmed by 2 bases and J by 2 bases, leaving 10 bases between them. Germline V lookup: CDR1 SGHAT, CDR2 FQNNGV. Full variable domain (remainder filled in from reference TRBV11-2 and TRBJ2-7): EAGVAQSPRYKIIEKRQSVAFWCNPISGHATLYWYQQILGQGPKLLIQFQNNGVVDDSQLPKDRFSAERLKGVDSTLKIQPAKLEDSAVYLCASSLSGGPYEQYFGPGTRLTVT.

This chain uses TRBV7-9 with TRBJ2-7, with D tentatively TRBD1 (6 bases). The ends were cut back, 2 bases at V and 4 bases at J, with 15 bases in the middle. This CDR3 region has 15 residues. The germline V gene has CDR1 SEHNR and CDR2 FQNEAQ (reference sequence). The CDR3 sequence: CASSLSQGLFYEQYF. In nucleotides, the CDR3 is TGTGCCAGCAGCTTAAGCCAGGGGTTATTTTACGAGCAGTACTTC.

The chain links TRBV27 to TRBJ1-1; unclear D gene. The CDR3 length is 15 residues. V shed 4 bases and J shed 2 bases, with 14 bases lying between them. CDR1 and CDR2 (germline): MNHEY, SMNVEV (reference sequence). The CDR3 DNA reads as TGTGCCAGCAGTTCAGTAAGACACTTTAACACTGAAGCTTTCTTT. Its translation: CASSSVRHFNTEAFF.

V is TRBV27 and J is TRBJ2-1; TRBD2 agrees at 11 bases. Germline CDR1 MNHEY, CDR2 SMNVEV (reference sequence). Trimming removed 3 bases from V and 10 bases from J; junction bases left unmatched: 14. CDR3 length: 17 residues. The CDR3: CASSFVGVAGGLGEQFF. CDR3 nucleotide sequence: TGTGCCAGCAGTTTTGTTGGGGTAGCGGGAGGGCTTGGGGAGCAGTTCTTC.

The chain links TRBV5-4 to TRBJ2-2; D is undetermined. CDR3 size: 14 residues. The germline V gene has CDR1 SGHNT and CDR2 YYREEE (reference sequence). V was pared by 1 base and J by 6 bases, with 10 bases between. The CDR3 sequence: CASSLSEIAGELFF. Here the CDR3 DNA reads TGTGCCAGCAGCTTGTCTGAAATTGCCGGGGAGCTGTTTTTT. Full variable domain (remainder filled in from reference TRBV5-4 and TRBJ2-2): ETGVTQSPTHLIKTRGQQVTLRCSSQSGHNTVSWYQQALGQGPQFIFQYYREEENGRGNFPPRFSGLQFPNYSSELNVNALELDDSALYLCASSLSEIAGELFFGEGSRLTVL.

This clone was seen a single time. Other nucleotide sequences from this sample produce the same CDR3. V usage is TRBV27 and J usage is TRBJ1-1; D is unclear. Germline CDR1 and CDR2: MNHEY and SMNVEV (reference sequence). V lost 2 bases and J lost 4, with 8 bases in between. The CDR3 runs 13 residues. The CDR3 coding sequence is TGTGCCAGCAGTTTAATAGGGAGCACTGAAGCTTTCTTT. It encodes CASSLIGSTEAFF.

The genes are TRBV6-5 and TRBJ1-6; D is unclear. The V end lost 2 bases, the J end lost 8 bases, and 10 bases lay between the germline ends. The CDR3 sequence is 14 residues long. Germline CDR1 MNHEY, CDR2 SVGAGI. The CDR3, as DNA: TGTGCCAGCAGTTACGGTGGAGGTGATTCACCCCTCCACTTT. Its translation is CASSYGGGDSPLHF.

This chain uses TRBV19 with TRBJ1-1; 8 bases fit TRBD1. The V gene end was trimmed by 3 bases and the J gene end by 1 base; junction bases not matched to a gene: 7. The germline gives CDR1 LNHDA, CDR2 SQIVND (reference sequence). CDR3 size: 16 residues. The CDR3 DNA follows: TGTGCCAGTAGTATGGCCCGGACAGGGCCGAACACTGAAGCTTTCTTT. Translating gives CASSMARTGPNTEAFF. The variable domain in full, with the rest retrieved from reference TRBV19 and TRBJ1-1, is DGGITQSPKYLFRKEGQNVTLSCEQNLNHDAMYWYRQDPGQGLRLIYYSQIVNDFQKGDIAEGYSVSREKKESFPLTVTSAQKNPTAFYLCASSMARTGPNTEAFFGQGTRLTVV.

This clone was recorded once. This chain's CDR3 is CAISASRGELTGELFF. The CDR3 coding sequence is TGTGCCATCAGTGCGTCTCGTGGGGAGCTCACCGGGGAGCTGTTTTTT. The chain is built from TRBV10-3 and TRBJ2-2; tentatively, D is TRBD2 (5 bases). The V gene lost 4 bases and the J gene lost 4 bases, with 16 bases spanning the gap. CDR3 size: 16 residues. The germline V gene has CDR1 ENHRY and CDR2 SYGVKD.

V usage is TRBV9 and J usage is TRBJ2-3, with 8 bases fitting TRBD2. Trimming took 1 base from V and 5 from J; bases not matched to a gene: 3. The CDR3 sequence is 14 residues long. CDR1 is SGDLS and CDR2 is YYNGEE in the germline V gene. CDR3 sequence (DNA): TGTGCCAGCAGCGTAAGCGGGAGCGGAGATACGCAGTATTTT. The encoded protein is CASSVSGSGDTQYF.